The 5 T cell receptor beta chains reported below all come from one sample, sequenced in a study of blood T cell repertoires in COVID-19. Only in-frame clones appear in the TCRdb table, and some are missing; sequencing was by immunoSEQ multiplex PCR. The table has 270,000 or so clones, 82% seen once; the top ten hold roughly 3.1%. The sequencing input was peripheral blood. The receptors stem from a woman under 30 with acute or convalescent COVID-19.

The rearrangement links TRBV19 to TRBJ2-6; D possibly corresponds to TRBD1 (6 bases). V was trimmed by 6 bases and J by 0 bases, leaving 12 bases between them. Germline V gene sequence: CDR1 LNHDA, CDR2 SQIVND (reference sequence). The CDR3 runs 16 residues. The CDR3 DNA reads as TGTGCCAGTAGCAAAAGGGGGATCTCTGGGGCCAACGTCCTGACTTTC. This encodes CASSKRGISGANVLTF. The full variable domain, with the rest looked up from reference TRBV19 and TRBJ2-6, is DGGITQSPKYLFRKEGQNVTLSCEQNLNHDAMYWYRQDPGQGLRLIYYSQIVNDFQKGDIAEGYSVSREKKESFPLTVTSAQKNPTAFYLCASSKRGISGANVLTFGAGSRLTVL.

This chain joins TRBV3-1 (or the pseudogene TRBV3-2) and TRBJ2-3; perhaps TRBD2 as D (6 bases). V lost 5 bases and J 4 bases, leaving 10 bases between the germline ends. Germline-derived CDR1 and CDR2 are LGHDT and YNNKEL (reference sequence). This CDR3 comprises 13 residues. DNA of the CDR3: TGTGCCAGCAGCTTGGGGACTCCAGATACGCAGTATTTT. This gives the protein CASSLGTPDTQYF.

The V call is TRBV7-9, the J call TRBJ1-5, with a tentative D call TRBD1 (6 bases). Deletions cut 7 bases from V and 0 bases from J, with 13 bases between. The CDR3 runs 15 residues. Germline CDR1 SEHNR, CDR2 FQNEAQ (reference sequence). CDR3 residues: CASTLGGDSNQPQHF. As DNA, the CDR3 is TGTGCCAGCACCCTAGGGGGTGATAGCAATCAGCCCCAGCATTTT.

This clone was picked up a small number of times. The chain uses TRBV9 and TRBJ2-1, with TRBD2 as a possible D gene (5 bases). The V end was cut by 0 bases, the J end by 5 bases, with 12 bases between. CDR3 length: 15 amino acids. The V gene's germline CDR1 is SGDLS and CDR2 YYNGEE. In DNA, the CDR3 is TGTGCCAGCAGCGTAGGACTAATGACCAACAATGAGCAGTTCTTC. It encodes CASSVGLMTNNEQFF.

This clone was recorded once. V is TRBV5-6 and J is TRBJ1-2; D possibly corresponds to TRBD1 (5 bases). CDR1 and CDR2 from the germline V gene are SGHDT and YYEEEE. Between the trimmed V and J ends, which lost 2 bases and 4 bases, there was a span of 12 bases. The CDR3 is 14 amino acids. This CDR3 is CASSFDRTSYGYTF. The CDR3, as DNA: TGTGCCAGCAGCTTCGACAGAACCTCCTATGGCTACACCTTC.